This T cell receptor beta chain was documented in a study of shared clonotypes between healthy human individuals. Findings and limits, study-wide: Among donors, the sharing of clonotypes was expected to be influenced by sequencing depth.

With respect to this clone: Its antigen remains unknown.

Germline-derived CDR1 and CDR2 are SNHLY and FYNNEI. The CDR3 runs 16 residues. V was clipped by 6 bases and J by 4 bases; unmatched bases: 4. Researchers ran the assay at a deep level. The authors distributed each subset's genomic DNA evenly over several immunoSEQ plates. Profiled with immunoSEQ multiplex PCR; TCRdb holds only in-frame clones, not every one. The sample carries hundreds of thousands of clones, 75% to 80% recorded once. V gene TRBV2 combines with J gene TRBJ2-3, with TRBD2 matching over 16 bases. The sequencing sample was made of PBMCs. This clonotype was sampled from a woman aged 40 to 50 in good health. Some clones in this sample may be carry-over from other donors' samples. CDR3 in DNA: TGTGCCAGCAGGATGGGACTAGCGGGAGGGGCAGATACGCAGTATTTT. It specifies CASRMGLAGGADTQYF.